This T cell receptor beta chain is from a study of control samples from healthy donors and cancer patients. Sequencing used immunoSEQ multiplex PCR; TCRdb keeps in-frame clones, though not all of them. Counted here are 100,000 to 150,000 clones, 70% to 90% occurring once; the ten biggest clones make up roughly 3.1%. CDR3 length: 16 amino acids. The J segment lost 1 base and the V segment lost 2 bases, leaving 4 bases of the junction unmatched. Germline values: CDR1 MNHEY, CDR2 SVGEGT. The sequence derives from a man aged 45-65 years in good health. The V and J genes are TRBV6-2 or TRBV6-3 and TRBJ2-5, with TRBD2 matching over 10 bases. Material for sequencing was blood. Written as DNA, the CDR3 is TGTGCCAGCAGTTACGGGAGCGGGGGGGCCCAAGAGACCCAGTACTTC. It translates to CASSYGSGGAQETQYF.